This record concerns one TCR beta chain sequence. The CDR3 spans 17 residues. The V gene end was trimmed by 4 bases and the J gene end by 3 bases; junction bases not matched to a gene: 9. Per the germline V gene, CDR1 is MNHEY and CDR2 is SMNVEV (reference sequence). Sequenced by immunoSEQ multiplex PCR; TCRdb stores in-frame clones only, minus some. The sample holds 70,000 to 95,000 clones; around 80% are singletons and the top ten take around 13%. The data are from a study of blood T cell repertoires in COVID-19. About the study: Spain, Italy and the United States supplied samples that represented acute and convalescent COVID-19. T cells, B-cell-depleted T cells, or PBMCs provided the cDNA or gDNA that served as material.

The gene calls are TRBV27 and TRBJ2-3, with TRBD2 identical over 11 bases. Sequencing input: peripheral blood. The receptor comes from a human donor in a cohort sampled during active COVID-19. The CDR3 here is CASSSRPTSGGTDTQYF. The CDR3 DNA sequence: TGTGCCAGCAGTTCCCGACCCACTAGCGGGGGAACAGATACGCAGTATTTT.